These 29 T cell receptor beta chains came from one sample sequenced in a study of blood T cell repertoires in COVID-19. Clones were sequenced by immunoSEQ multiplex PCR, and TCRdb holds only the in-frame ones, with some missing. Among some 340,000 clones listed, around 86% were seen once. Sample: PBMCs or T cells enriched from blood (not recorded which). Every receptor here comes from a woman aged 45-59 years who had recovered from COVID-19.

The rearrangement joins TRBV18 to TRBJ2-5, with D unclear. The CDR3 has 14 amino acids. V was trimmed by 3 bases and J by 2 bases, leaving 10 bases between them. Germline values: CDR1 KGHSH, CDR2 LQKENI. The DNA for the CDR3 is TGTGCCAGCTCACCGTTTGAGAAGCAAGAGACCCAGTACTTC. Its protein is CASSPFEKQETQYF.

The V call is TRBV7-2, the J call TRBJ1-1, with D possibly TRBD1 on 6 matching bases. The CDR3 totals 15 residues. Trimming removed 2 bases at V and 0 bases at J, with 10 bases between. Germline-derived CDR1 and CDR2 are SGHTA and FQGNSA. The CDR3 DNA reads TGTGCCAGCAGCTTATTCGGGACAATGAACACTGAAGCTTTCTTT. It is translated as CASSLFGTMNTEAFF.

This clone showed up just once. This chain joins TRBV28 and TRBJ1-1; D not resolved. This CDR3 is 14 amino acids long. CDR1 and CDR2 from the germline V gene are MDHEN and SYDVKM. V was clipped by 8 bases and J by 2 bases, with 15 bases between them. The DNA of the CDR3 is TGTGCCAGCTCCTCGGTACTGCTCAACACTGAAGCTTTCTTT. Residues: CASSSVLLNTEAFF.

This clone was counted once. The V gene is TRBV5-6, the J gene TRBJ2-3, with TRBD1 as a possible D gene (5 bases). CDR1 and CDR2 (germline): SGHDT, YYEEEE. Between the trimmed V and J ends, which lost 2 bases and 0 bases, there was a span of 19 bases. The CDR3 is 18 residues long. This CDR3 is CASSFRARGRDSTDTQYF. The CDR3 coding sequence is TGTGCCAGCAGCTTCCGGGCTAGGGGCAGGGATAGCACAGATACGCAGTATTTT.

The rearrangement uses TRBV14 and TRBJ1-3; D not certain. V lost 4 bases and J lost 0, with 10 bases in between. This CDR3 is 15 amino acids long. Germline loops: CDR1 SGHDN, CDR2 FVKESK. This chain's CDR3 is CASSPPPSSGNTIYF. Here the CDR3 DNA reads TGTGCCAGCAGCCCACCTCCGAGCTCTGGAAACACCATATATTTT.

This clone was seen a handful of times. The chain joins TRBV5-1 to TRBJ1-1; TRBD1 is a possible D gene (6 bases). The CDR3 loop spans 17 amino acids. Trimming took 2 bases from V and 0 from J, leaving 17 bases between them. The germline V gene has CDR1 SGHRS and CDR2 YFSETQ. CDR3 region: CASSFRERGHLNTEAFF. DNA of the CDR3: TGCGCCAGCAGCTTTAGGGAGAGGGGACACTTGAACACTGAAGCTTTCTTT.

CDR3 nucleotide sequence: TGTGCCAGCGTGACCCAGGGGCTAGCGGGTAATGAGCAGTTCTTC. It yields the protein CASVTQGLAGNEQFF. The chain carries TRBV2 and TRBJ2-1; 8 bases line up with TRBD2. The germline gives CDR1 SNHLY, CDR2 FYNNEI. The CDR3 loop spans 15 amino acids. V gave up 8 bases and J gave up 7 bases; unmatched junction bases: 13.

The V call is TRBV5-1, the J call TRBJ1-6; the match to TRBD1 covers 7 bases. The CDR3 runs 15 residues. The germline V gene has CDR1 SGHRS and CDR2 YFSETQ. The junction had 6 bases not matched to a gene; V was cut back by 4 bases and J by 5 bases. The DNA for the CDR3 is TGCGCCAGCAGCGGGGGACAGAAAGATAATTCACCCCTCCACTTT. It is translated as CASSGGQKDNSPLHF.

CDR3 in DNA: TGCGCCAGCAGCTTGGATGGACAGGGGTCGATTGGCTACACCTTC. It yields the protein CASSLDGQGSIGYTF. The V gene is TRBV5-1, the J gene TRBJ1-2, with 9 bases that match TRBD1. CDR3 size: 15 residues. Germline lookup yields CDR1 SGHRS and CDR2 YFSETQ. V lost 0 bases, J lost 7 bases, and 7 bases stayed unmatched. The whole variable domain, remainder taken from reference TRBV5-1 and TRBJ1-2, is KAGVTQTPRYLIKTRGQQVTLSCSPISGHRSVSWYQQTPGQGLQFLFEYFSETQRNKGNFPGRFSGRQFSNSRSEMNVSTLELGDSALYLCASSLDGQGSIGYTFGSGTRLTVV.

The V and J genes are TRBV18 and TRBJ2-3; 8 positions match TRBD1. V lost 0 bases, J lost 1 base, and 12 bases stayed unmatched. CDR1 is KGHSH and CDR2 is LQKENI in the germline V gene. The CDR3 runs to 19 residues. This CDR3 reads CASSPPPRGPGYRTDTQYF. In DNA form, the CDR3 reads TGTGCCAGCTCACCACCCCCCAGGGGGCCTGGTTACCGCACAGATACGCAGTATTTT.

The chain couples TRBV6-5 to TRBJ1-2, with TRBD1 identical over 7 bases. V trimming: 6 bases; J trimming: 8 bases; junction bases outside the gene matches: 15. The germline gives CDR1 MNHEY, CDR2 SVGAGI. The CDR3 consists of 15 residues. The CDR3 nucleotides are TGTGCCAGCAGCCGCGACAGGGTGGTAGGAGAAGGCTACACCTTC. This sequence encodes CASSRDRVVGEGYTF.

This rearrangement joins TRBV9 to TRBJ1-4, with D unclear. The CDR3 totals 13 residues. V lost 0 bases and J 2 bases, leaving 2 bases between the germline ends. Looked up from germline, CDR1 is SGDLS and CDR2 is YYNGEE. The CDR3 DNA sequence: TGTGCCAGCAGCGTAGCGACTAATGAAAAACTGTTTTTT. Translating gives CASSVATNEKLFF. The whole variable domain, filled in from reference TRBV9 and TRBJ1-4, reads DSGVTQTPKHLITATGQRVTLRCSPRSGDLSVYWYQQSLDQGLQFLIQYYNGEERAKGNILERFSAQQFPDLHSELNLSSLELGDSALYFCASSVATNEKLFFGSGTQLSVL.

The gene calls are TRBV5-4 and TRBJ1-1; D is unclear. Germline V gene data show CDR1 as SGHNT and CDR2 as YYREEE (reference sequence). This CDR3 has 17 residues. Trimming pared 4 bases from V and 0 bases from J, leaving 19 bases between. The CDR3 DNA is TGTGCCAGCAGCCACTACCACCCAGACGTGGTGAACACTGAAGCTTTCTTT. Protein: CASSHYHPDVVNTEAFF.

V gene TRBV2 combines with J gene TRBJ1-5; D might be TRBD1 (6 bases). This CDR3 comprises 15 residues. Germline lookup yields CDR1 SNHLY and CDR2 FYNNEI. V lost 5 bases and J lost 4, with 15 bases in between. CDR3 amino acids: CASSWGTGQNQPQHF. The CDR3, as DNA: TGTGCCAGCAGTTGGGGTACAGGGCAGAATCAGCCCCAGCATTTT.

This clone was seen once. The genes are TRBV18 and TRBJ1-1; 8 bases agree with TRBD1. The CDR3 length is 14 residues. The V gene end was trimmed by 5 bases and the J gene end by 7 bases; junction bases not matched to a gene: 9. Germline CDR1 KGHSH, CDR2 LQKENI. The CDR3 region has the DNA TGTGCCAGCTCATTGGGACAGGAGGGTGGTGAAGCTTTCTTT. Amino acid sequence: CASSLGQEGGEAFF.

This chain joins TRBV28 and TRBJ1-4; 7 nucleotides match TRBD1. V shed 5 bases, J shed 8 bases, and the junction held 2 bases outside the gene matches. CDR3 size: 12 residues. Germline CDR1 MDHEN, CDR2 SYDVKM. The CDR3 here is CASSGTVEKLFF. The CDR3, as DNA: TGTGCCAGCAGTGGGACAGTGGAAAAACTGTTTTTT.

This chain joins TRBV7-9 and TRBJ2-4; TRBD1 agrees at 7 bases. With V trimmed by 5 bases and J by 3 bases, 4 bases remained unmatched. CDR3 length equals 14 residues. The germline gives CDR1 SEHNR, CDR2 FQNEAQ (reference sequence). For the CDR3, the DNA is TGTGCCAGCAGCCCCGACAGGGACAAAAACATTCAGTACTTC. It encodes CASSPDRDKNIQYF.

This clone came up a few times. The sample holds other DNA sequences that translate to the same CDR3. This rearrangement joins TRBV11-1 to TRBJ1-1; D unresolved. The CDR3 has 14 amino acids. Trimming took off 5 bases at V and 0 bases at J, with 10 bases between the two ends. CDR1 is SGHAT, CDR2 FQDESV, per germline (reference sequence). DNA for the CDR3: TGTGCCAGCAGCCTAGGACGGGTGAACACTGAAGCTTTCTTT. Translating it yields CASSLGRVNTEAFF.

The V call is TRBV3-1 (or the pseudogene TRBV3-2), the J call TRBJ1-1, with D maybe TRBD1 (6 bases). This CDR3 is 14 amino acids long. V dropped 4 bases and J dropped 5 bases, with 14 bases sitting between them. The germline CDR1 and CDR2 sequences are LGHDT and YNNKEL (reference sequence). CDR3 in DNA: TGTGCCAGCAGCCCGGGGAGGGGGAGGACTGAAGCTTTCTTT. This sequence encodes CASSPGRGRTEAFF.

The chain carries TRBV5-1 and TRBJ2-3; TRBD1 matches 9 bases. This CDR3 has 15 residues. V trimming: 4 bases; J trimming: 1 base; junction bases outside the gene matches: 4. Looked up from germline, CDR1 is SGHRS and CDR2 is YFSETQ. CDR3 loop: CASSPGQGGTDTQYF. CDR3 nucleotide sequence: TGCGCCAGCAGCCCGGGACAGGGAGGCACAGATACGCAGTATTTT.

This chain uses TRBV30 with TRBJ1-5, with TRBD1 matching 7 bases. This CDR3 comprises 16 residues. Trimming at V came to 1 base and at J to 2 bases, leaving 8 bases not matched to a gene. Per the germline V gene, CDR1 is GTSNPN and CDR2 is SVGIG (reference sequence). CDR3 in amino acids: CAWSAAAGGRNQPQHF. CDR3 DNA sequence: TGTGCCTGGAGTGCCGCCGCAGGGGGTCGCAATCAGCCCCAGCATTTT.

The rearrangement uses TRBV28 and TRBJ1-5, with 9 positions matching TRBD1. With V trimmed by 2 bases and J by 6 bases, 2 bases remained unmatched. This CDR3 contains 14 residues. In germline, CDR1 is MDHEN, CDR2 SYDVKM. The CDR3 DNA follows: TGTGCCAGCAGTTTACGACAGGGGGGTCAGCCCCAGCATTTT. Protein: CASSLRQGGQPQHF.

The CDR3 is CALRSSYNSPLHF. In DNA form, the CDR3 reads TGTGCCTTACGGAGCTCCTATAATTCACCCCTCCACTTT. The V call is TRBV30, the J call TRBJ1-6; D gene unclear. The CDR3 consists of 13 residues. V lost 7 bases to trimming and J lost 0 bases, with 7 bases between them. Germline V gene lookup returns CDR1 GTSNPN and CDR2 SVGIG (reference sequence).

This clone occurred a few times. V usage is TRBV6-5 and J usage is TRBJ1-2; D is perhaps TRBD1 (6 bases). V was clipped by 8 bases and J by 5 bases, with 9 bases between them. The germline V gene encodes CDR1 MNHEY and CDR2 SVGAGI. The CDR3 extends over 11 amino acids. The CDR3 DNA is TGTGCCAGCGAGGGGGAATATGGCTACACCTTC. This encodes CASEGEYGYTF.

The rearrangement uses TRBV9 and TRBJ1-1; D unresolved. CDR3 length: 17 residues. The germline gives CDR1 SGDLS, CDR2 YYNGEE. Trimming removed 5 bases at V and 7 bases at J, with 27 bases between. CDR3 region: CASSEAPMGPLVVEAFF. The CDR3 bases are TGTGCCAGCAGTGAAGCTCCTATGGGTCCCCTAGTAGTTGAAGCTTTCTTT.

The gene calls are TRBV12-5 and TRBJ1-2; no definite D call. The germline CDR1 and CDR2 sequences are LGHNT and FRNRAP. Trimming left V 0 bases short and J 8 bases short, with 7 bases between. This CDR3 is built from 12 residues. The CDR3 protein is CASGLVLGGYTF. CDR3 nucleotide sequence: TGTGCTAGTGGTTTGGTACTCGGGGGCTACACCTTC.

The chain has TRBV7-2 and TRBJ2-1; D is possibly TRBD2 (5 bases). V was cut by 5 bases and J by 3 bases, with 14 bases left in between. CDR3 size: 15 residues. Per the germline V gene, CDR1 is SGHTA and CDR2 is FQGNSA. The CDR3 sequence: CASSGRWEHYNEQFF. The CDR3 nucleotides are TGTGCCAGCAGCGGTCGTTGGGAGCACTACAATGAGCAGTTCTTC.

The rearrangement joins TRBV7-3 to TRBJ2-7, with TRBD2 matching over 7 bases. This CDR3 has 15 amino acids. Looked up from germline, CDR1 is SGHTA and CDR2 is FQGTGA. V dropped 0 bases and J dropped 3; count of bases not matched to a gene: 5. CDR3 residues: CASSLTAGEHYEQYF. In DNA form, the CDR3 reads TGTGCCAGCAGCTTAACGGCGGGGGAGCACTACGAGCAGTACTTC.

The genes are TRBV5-1 and TRBJ1-4; TRBD1 aligns across 8 bases. V lost 7 bases, J lost 2 bases, and 7 bases stayed unmatched. This CDR3 region has 15 residues. Germline V gene sequence: CDR1 SGHRS, CDR2 YFSETQ. CDR3 sequence reads: CASRVQGATNEKLFF. DNA for the CDR3: TGCGCCAGCCGAGTGCAGGGGGCCACTAATGAAAAACTGTTTTTT.